This T cell receptor beta chain was identified in a study of metastatic and nonmetastatic thyroid tumors. The CDR3 spans 15 residues. V gave up 3 bases and J gave up 6 bases, with 14 bases separating them. Looked up from germline, CDR1 is MNHNS and CDR2 is SASEGT. TCRdb called clones again from the PCR reads with MiXCR. This repertoire shows around 17,000 clones, roughly 22% found once; its top ten account for 21%. Patients underwent thyroid surgery, and none had received any treatment before it. The source is a female donor with papillary thyroid cancer or a benign thyroid nodule (not recorded which). Some clones in this sample may be carry-over from other donors' samples. Sequenced sample: adjacent normal tissue. The V and J genes are TRBV6-1 and TRBJ2-2; weak D call: TRBD1 (8 bases). The DNA of the CDR3 is TGTGCCAGCAGTGAGATACAGGGGGGGCCCGGGGAGCTGTTTTTT. Translated, it gives CASSEIQGGPGELFF.